The 22 T cell receptor beta chains reported below all come from one sample, sequenced in a study of blood T cell repertoires in COVID-19. Sequenced by immunoSEQ multiplex PCR; TCRdb stores in-frame clones only, minus some. The table includes roughly 99,000 clones, about nine tenths detected once. The material sequenced was peripheral blood. All receptors derive from a man between 45 and 60 years old with active or convalescent COVID-19.

This clone was seen a handful of times. J is TRBJ2-3 and V is TRBV9; perhaps TRBD2 as D (6 bases). Germline V gene lookup returns CDR1 SGDLS and CDR2 YYNGEE. The germline V and J ends were trimmed by 3 bases and 2 bases, with 16 bases remaining between them. CDR3 length: 16 residues. The CDR3 here is CASSESQEGPTDTQYF. The CDR3 region has the DNA TGTGCCAGCAGCGAGTCCCAGGAGGGCCCCACAGATACGCAGTATTTT.

The gene calls are TRBV5-4 and TRBJ1-2; D remains unclear. Germline V lookup: CDR1 SGHNT, CDR2 YYREEE (reference sequence). V lost 4 bases and J 8 bases, leaving 12 bases between the germline ends. This CDR3 is 12 amino acids long. The CDR3 reads CASSVVKEGYTF. The CDR3 DNA is TGTGCCAGCAGCGTCGTAAAGGAGGGCTACACCTTC.

The chain recombines TRBV20-1 with TRBJ2-3, with TRBD1 matching 9 bases. The CDR3 totals 14 residues. Trimming cost V 3 bases and J 2 bases; bases outside gene matches: 3. Germline CDR1 and CDR2: DFQATT and SNEGSKA (reference sequence). CDR3 sequence: CSASGQGITDTQYF. CDR3 coding DNA: TGCAGTGCTAGTGGACAGGGGATCACAGATACGCAGTATTTT.

This sequence joins TRBV11-3 and TRBJ1-1; no reliable D call. Deletions cut 5 bases from V and 0 bases from J, with 7 bases between. The CDR3 extends over 13 amino acids. Germline V gives CDR1 SGHNT, CDR2 YENEEA. The CDR3: CASSLTVNTEAFF. Written as DNA, the CDR3 is TGTGCCAGCAGCCTCACTGTGAACACTGAAGCTTTCTTT.

This clone was observed a single time. J is TRBJ2-5 and V is TRBV6-5; maybe TRBD2 (5 bases). V lost 0 bases, J lost 0 bases, and 11 bases lay in between. Per germline, CDR1 MNHEY and CDR2 SVGAGI. The CDR3 is 16 amino acids. CDR3 in amino acids: CASSYSSRRYQETQYF. The CDR3 DNA reads TGTGCCAGCAGTTACTCGAGCCGGAGGTACCAAGAGACCCAGTACTTC.

V is TRBV13 and J is TRBJ2-7, with 10 bases identical to TRBD1. From germline, CDR1 is PRHDT and CDR2 FYEKMQ (reference sequence). The CDR3 contains 15 residues. V lost 7 bases, J lost 2 bases, and 8 bases stayed unmatched. The CDR3 loop is CASTPQGTGAYEQYF. In DNA, the CDR3 is TGTGCCAGCACCCCCCAGGGGACAGGGGCCTACGAGCAGTACTTC. The variable domain in full, with the rest retrieved from reference TRBV13 and TRBJ2-7, is AAGVIQSPRHLIKEKRETATLKCYPIPRHDTVYWYQQGPGQDPQFLISFYEKMQSDKGSIPDRFSAQQFSDYHSELNMSSLELGDSALYFCASTPQGTGAYEQYFGPGTRLTVT.

This clone appeared a single time. This sequence joins TRBV15 and TRBJ2-3; 8 bases map to TRBD1. In germline, CDR1 is LNHNV, CDR2 YYDKDF (reference sequence). The V gene end was trimmed by 3 bases and the J gene end by 6 bases; junction bases not matched to a gene: 8. The CDR3 is made up of 15 amino acids. In nucleotides, the CDR3 is TGTGCCACCAGCAGGGACAGGGTGGGGGCGGATACGCAGTATTTT. It is translated as CATSRDRVGADTQYF.

This clone was detected only a few times. The V call is TRBV6-1, the J call TRBJ1-1; D not certain. The germline V and J ends were trimmed by 0 bases and 1 base, with 12 bases remaining between them. This CDR3 has 16 amino acids. In germline, CDR1 is MNHNS, CDR2 SASEGT. This CDR3 reads CASSEAPGVGNTEAFF. DNA for the CDR3: TGTGCCAGCAGTGAAGCGCCGGGAGTAGGGAACACTGAAGCTTTCTTT.

The V call is TRBV5-1, the J call TRBJ1-2, with a weak D call TRBD1 (5 bases). The CDR3 contains 13 residues. Trimming left V 0 bases short and J 6 bases short, with 9 bases between. Germline loops: CDR1 SGHRS, CDR2 YFSETQ. The CDR3 DNA follows: TGCGCCAGCAGCTTGGCCTGGGGCGATGGCTACACCTTC. This gives the protein CASSLAWGDGYTF. Looking up the rest from reference TRBV5-1 and TRBJ1-2 gives the full variable domain: KAGVTQTPRYLIKTRGQQVTLSCSPISGHRSVSWYQQTPGQGLQFLFEYFSETQRNKGNFPGRFSGRQFSNSRSEMNVSTLELGDSALYLCASSLAWGDGYTFGSGTRLTVV.

The chain employs TRBV12-3 or TRBV12-4 and TRBJ1-2; D not resolved. Trimming removed 6 bases from V and 7 bases from J, with 12 bases in between. The CDR3 is 12 residues long. The CDR3 protein is CASRTLTRGYTF. The DNA for the CDR3 is TGTGCCAGCAGGACTCTCACCCGTGGCTACACCTTC.

The rearrangement joins TRBV4-2 to TRBJ2-3; D is possibly TRBD1 (6 bases). Trimming took off 4 bases at V and 2 bases at J, with 16 bases between the two ends. Germline values: CDR1 LGHNA, CDR2 YNFKEQ. The CDR3 is made up of 16 amino acids. The CDR3 sequence is CASSRLGARATDTQYF. CDR3 sequence (DNA): TGTGCCAGCAGCCGGTTGGGGGCGCGGGCCACAGATACGCAGTATTTT.

V gene TRBV7-2 combines with J gene TRBJ2-3; TRBD1 matches at 11 bases. Germline V gene data show CDR1 as SGHTA and CDR2 as FQGNSA. The CDR3 loop spans 16 amino acids. V trimming: 4 bases; J trimming: 6 bases; junction bases outside the gene matches: 9. CDR3 nucleotide sequence: TGTGCCAGCAGCTCACCTGGACAGGGGGCATGGGATACGCAGTATTTT. It is translated as CASSSPGQGAWDTQYF.

This sequence joins TRBV5-4 and TRBJ2-7; 9 positions match TRBD2. The length of the CDR3 is 15 residues. J lost 4 bases, V lost 4 bases, and 9 bases had no gene match. Per the germline V gene, CDR1 is SGHNT and CDR2 is YYREEE (reference sequence). The CDR3 coding sequence is TGTGCCAGCAGCCGGGGGATAGCGGGAGCGTACGAGCAGTACTTC. Translating it yields CASSRGIAGAYEQYF.

The chain joins TRBV21-1 to TRBJ2-7; the table's D call, TRBD2, has no DNA check behind it. TRBV21-1 is recorded as a pseudogene. The CDR3 is 18 residues long. CDR3 nucleotides: TGTGCCAGCAGCAAAGCTACCTTTCCCCTAGCGGGGTACTACGAGCAGTACTTC. This encodes CASSKATFPLAGYYEQYF.

V and J are TRBV25-1 and TRBJ1-1, with D possibly being TRBD1 (5 bases). The germline V gene encodes CDR1 MGHDK and CDR2 SYGVNS. Between the trimmed V and J ends, which lost 6 bases and 7 bases, there was a span of 15 bases. The CDR3 has 13 amino acids. This chain's CDR3 is CASSRLTGYEAFF. Written as DNA, the CDR3 is TGTGCCAGCAGCCGTCTTACAGGTTATGAAGCTTTCTTT.

The chain joins TRBV5-5 to TRBJ1-1; TRBD1 matches 8 bases. The ends lost 4 bases at V and 2 bases at J; junction bases unmatched: 7. Germline V gives CDR1 SGHKS, CDR2 YYEKEE (reference sequence). This CDR3 has 15 amino acids. As DNA, the CDR3 is TGTGCCAGCAGCGCCCGACAGGGGACAAACACTGAAGCTTTCTTT. Protein: CASSARQGTNTEAFF. Using reference TRBV5-5 and TRBJ1-1 for the parts outside the CDR3, the full variable domain is DAGVTQSPTHLIKTRGQQVTLRCSPISGHKSVSWYQQVLGQGPQFIFQYYEKEERGRGNFPDRFSARQFPNYSSELNVNALLLGDSALYLCASSARQGTNTEAFFGQGTRLTVV.

V usage is TRBV28 and J usage is TRBJ2-7; D remains unclear. The CDR3 extends over 13 amino acids. Trimming took off 3 bases at V and 3 bases at J, with 9 bases between the two ends. Germline V gene lookup returns CDR1 MDHEN and CDR2 SYDVKM. The CDR3 DNA sequence: TGTGCCAGCAGTTTTAACGAGGTCTACGAGCAGTACTTC. It translates to CASSFNEVYEQYF.

This rearrangement joins TRBV7-2 to TRBJ2-7, with D perhaps TRBD2 (5 bases). V shed 1 base and J shed 2 bases, with 12 bases lying between them. CDR3 length: 15 amino acids. Germline V gene data show CDR1 as SGHTA and CDR2 as FQGNSA. The CDR3, as DNA: TGTGCCAGCAGCTTAGAGCCGGTCGGGGCCTACGAGCAGTACTTC. It yields the protein CASSLEPVGAYEQYF. Together with reference TRBV7-2 and TRBJ2-7, the CDR3 gives the full variable domain: GAGVSQSPSNKVTEKGKDVELRCDPISGHTALYWYRQSLGQGLEFLIYFQGNSAPDKSGLPSDRFSAERTGGSVSTLTIQRTQQEDSAVYLCASSLEPVGAYEQYFGPGTRLTVT.

This clone came up once. This chain joins TRBV6-5 and TRBJ2-2; 10 positions match TRBD2. The V gene end was trimmed by 6 bases and the J gene end by 2 bases; junction bases not matched to a gene: 3. Germline V gene lookup returns CDR1 MNHEY and CDR2 SVGAGI. CDR3 length equals 15 residues. The CDR3 DNA sequence: TGTGCCAGCAGAAAGCGGGAGGGCAACACCGGGGAGCTGTTTTTT. This encodes CASRKREGNTGELFF.

The J gene is TRBJ2-1, the V gene TRBV14, with 9 bases lining up with TRBD2. Germline lookup yields CDR1 SGHDN and CDR2 FVKESK. This CDR3 has 18 amino acids. With 1 base clipped from V and 9 bases from J, the junction kept 16 bases outside the gene matches. In nucleotides, the CDR3 is TGTGCCAGCAGCCAAGTGGTTCGGGCTAGCGGGAAACAGGTTGAGCAGTTCTTC. Translated, it gives CASSQVVRASGKQVEQFF.

V usage is TRBV15 and J usage is TRBJ1-5; D may be TRBD1 (6 bases). The V gene's germline CDR1 is LNHNV and CDR2 YYDKDF (reference sequence). The CDR3 extends over 13 amino acids. Trimming cost V 4 bases and J 12 bases, with 16 bases left between them. The CDR3 here is CATSKHNRVFQHF. CDR3 bases: TGTGCCACCAGCAAACATAACAGGGTCTTCCAGCATTTT.

V and J are TRBV6-2 or TRBV6-3 and TRBJ2-2, with D possibly TRBD2 on 5 matching bases. Germline V gives CDR1 MNHEY, CDR2 SVGEGT. This CDR3 contains 17 residues. Trimming stripped 2 bases from V and 5 bases from J, with 18 bases between. In DNA form, the CDR3 reads TGTGCCAGCAGTTACCCGCACGGGTGGGAGAGAACCGGGGAGCTGTTTTTT. It specifies CASSYPHGWERTGELFF.